This is a list of T cell receptor beta chains from one sample in a study of blood T cells in healthy people across ages. One entry per CDR3 protein, called by TCRdb with MiXCR from the 5' RACE reads. Here the sample spans over 1,500,000 distinct CDR3 sequences, 35% to 50% being singletons. Sample: blood. The receptor source for this set is a human donor in good health. Both conserved end residues are part of each CDR3. D genes are given only for firm matches. The listing skips clone size in some rows; elsewhere it reads once, few, many or a size class.

V gene	D gene	clone size	J gene	CDR3 DNA	CDR3 protein
TRBV5-1	TRBD2	-	TRBJ2-3	TGCGCCAGCAGTCGGGCTAGCGGGGGCGCAGATACGCAGTATTTT	CASSRASGGADTQYF
TRBV3-1	-	few	TRBJ1-4	TGTGCCAGCAGCCCCCGGGGTTTTCTTTCGGAGGAAAAGCTGTTTTTT	CASSPRGFLSEEKLFF
TRBV5-5	-	-	TRBJ2-7	TGTGCCAGCAGTCGGGCGGGGAAAAGGTACAAGCAGTACTTC	CASSRAGKRYKQYF
TRBV7-2	TRBD1	-	TRBJ1-4	TGTGCCAGCAGCCTGCAGGGGGGAACTAATGAAAAACTGTTTTTT	CASSLQGGTNEKLFF
TRBV2	-	-	TRBJ1-2	TGTGCCAGCAGTGAAAGAGGAACGGGCGGCTACACCTTC	CASSERGTGGYTF
TRBV10-3	TRBD2	few	TRBJ2-1	TGTGCCATCAGTGAGACTAGCGGAAACTACAATGAGCAGTTCTTC	CAISETSGNYNEQFF
TRBV27	-	few	TRBJ1-2	TGTGCCAGCAGTTTAGAGCGAGGGAATGGCTACACCTTC	CASSLERGNGYTF
TRBV20-1	-	-	TRBJ2-7	TGCAGTGCCCCACGTTTAGGGGGTAGCCGGGAGGAGCAGTACTTC	CSAPRLGGSREEQYF
TRBV6-2/TRBV6-3	-	few	TRBJ2-5	TGTGCCAGCAGGCCACTCAGGCAGGCCCAAGAGACCCAGTACTTC	CASRPLRQAQETQYF
TRBV3-1	-	-	TRBJ2-1	TGTGCCAGCAGCCAGACAGGAATCTTAGACAATGAGCAGTTCTTC	CASSQTGILDNEQFF
TRBV9	-	-	TRBJ1-2	TGTGCCAGCAGCTCGAGCAAAGACTACACCTTC	CASSSSKDYTF
TRBV29-1	TRBD1	-	TRBJ1-2	TGCAGCGTCCGACAGGGGGCGAATTATGGCTACATCTTC	CSVRQGANYGYIF
TRBV6-6	-	-	TRBJ2-3	TGTGCCAGCAGTTCTCACTCCTCGGGTATAGATACGCAGTATTTT	CASSSHSSGIDTQYF
TRBV7-2	-	-	TRBJ2-3	TGTGCCAGCAGCTTAGCGGGCCCAGGAGGGGGGGGAGATACGCAGTATTTT	CASSLAGPGGGGDTQYF
TRBV7-9	TRBD1	once	TRBJ2-5	TGTGCCAGCAGCCTAACAGGGGTAGGGCAAGAGACCCAGTACTTC	CASSLTGVGQETQYF
TRBV4-1	TRBD2	-	TRBJ2-1	TGCGCCAGCAGCCCTATCGGGACTAGCGGTTACAATGAGCAGTTCTTC	CASSPIGTSGYNEQFF
TRBV7-2	-	few	TRBJ1-2	TGTGCCAGCAGCTTAGTGCAGGCAGGGGCTAAAGCTAACTATGGCTACACCTTC	CASSLVQAGAKANYGYTF
TRBV5-1	-	few	TRBJ1-2	TGCGCCAGCAGCTGGACCGGGGGCCTTGGATATGGCTACACCTTC	CASSWTGGLGYGYTF
TRBV20-1	-	-	TRBJ1-4	TGCAGTGCTAGGGAACAGGGTTCGGAAAAACTGTTTTTT	CSAREQGSEKLFF
TRBV5-1	-	-	TRBJ2-7	TGCGCCAGCAGCTTAAGACAGCCGAGCTACGAGCAGTACTTC	CASSLRQPSYEQYF
TRBV4-1	-	-	TRBJ2-3	TGCGCCAGCAGCCACGTGGGGCAGGGGAAGACAGATACGCAGTATTTT	CASSHVGQGKTDTQYF
TRBV5-1	TRBD1	few	TRBJ1-1	TGCGCCAGCAGCTTGGCGCAGGGGGTAACGACTGAAGCTTTCTTT	CASSLAQGVTTEAFF
TRBV7-9	-	-	TRBJ1-2	TGTGCCAGCAGCCCCCAGTCTCACTATGGCTACACCTTC	CASSPQSHYGYTF
TRBV9	-	once	TRBJ1-2	TGTGCCAGCAGCGCGAACACTAACTATGGCTACACCTTC	CASSANTNYGYTF
TRBV7-2	TRBD1	few	TRBJ2-3	TGTGCCAGCAGCTTAGCCCGGACAGGTTCAGATACGCAGTATTTT	CASSLARTGSDTQYF
TRBV20-1	-	-	TRBJ2-5	TGCAGTGCTAGCCCCCTTCTAGCGCCACAAGAGACCCAGTACTTC	CSASPLLAPQETQYF
TRBV2	-	few	TRBJ2-3	TGTGCCTCCCGGCTAGTAGATACGCAGTATTTT	CASRLVDTQYF
TRBV20-1	TRBD2	few	TRBJ2-5	TGCAGTGCTAGAGTCGGGACTACCCAAGAGACCCAGTACTTC	CSARVGTTQETQYF
TRBV7-2	-	many	TRBJ2-7	TGTGCCAGCAGCTTAGTTGGGACGGTCTCCTACGAGCAGTACTTC	CASSLVGTVSYEQYF
TRBV20-1	-	few	TRBJ1-5	TGCAGTGCTAGAGACCGGGTCCTCGCCAATCAGCCCCAGCATTTT	CSARDRVLANQPQHF
TRBV5-7	TRBD1	few	TRBJ1-5	TGTGCCAGCAGCCCAGACAGGGAGCGAAATCAGCCCCAGCATTTT	CASSPDRERNQPQHF
TRBV5-5	TRBD2	-	TRBJ2-4	TGTGCCAGCAGCTCGGGGACTAGCGGGGGGGCCAGAAACATTCAGTACTTC	CASSSGTSGGARNIQYF
TRBV13	-	-	TRBJ1-4	TGTGCCAGCAGCCCGGGGATGTCTAATGAAAAACTGTTTTTT	CASSPGMSNEKLFF
TRBV7-2	-	-	TRBJ2-1	TGTGCCAGCAGCTTAGGTCCCTCGATGAATGAGCAGTTCTTC	CASSLGPSMNEQFF
TRBV29-1	TRBD2	-	TRBJ2-3	TGCAGCGTTGAATTAAGGAGACTAGCCATGTTTACGCAGTATTTT	CSVELRRLAMFTQYF
TRBV20-1	-	many	TRBJ2-6	TGCAGTGCCCGGCCCTCTGGGGCCAACGTCCTGACTTTC	CSARPSGANVLTF
TRBV7-9	-	-	TRBJ1-2	TGTGCCAGCACCCCACCACTTGGGGCCATCGACTATGGCTACACCTTC	CASTPPLGAIDYGYTF
TRBV7-2	-	few	TRBJ2-1	TGTGCCAGCAGCTCCTTCCTTCGATCTGAGCAGTTCTTC	CASSSFLRSEQFF
TRBV5-1	-	-	TRBJ2-7	TGCGCCAGCAGCTCCGACCTAGCGAGGGCCCACCAGCAGTACTTC	CASSSDLARAHQQYF
TRBV20-1	TRBD2	few	TRBJ2-1	TGCAGTGCTAGGCCTGCGCGGGGGGGCTTTGAGCAGTTCTTC	CSARPARGGFEQFF
TRBV11-2	-	few	TRBJ1-2	TGTGCCAGCAGCTTAGTTAAGTTTCAGGGAATTTACGATGGCTACACCTTC	CASSLVKFQGIYDGYTF
TRBV2	-	-	TRBJ1-2	TGCGCCAGCAGCCGGAGCACTAACTATGGCTACACCTTC	CASSRSTNYGYTF
TRBV13	-	-	TRBJ2-7	TGTGCCAGCAGCTTCGGACGGGATGCCTACGAGCAGTACTTC	CASSFGRDAYEQYF
TRBV12-3/TRBV12-4	TRBD1	-	TRBJ2-6	TGTGCCAGCAGTTTAGGAGGGGGCTTATTCCGCTCTGGGGCCAACGTCCTGACTTTC	CASSLGGGLFRSGANVLTF
TRBV9	TRBD2	few	TRBJ2-1	TGTGCCAGCAGCGTAGGACTAGCGGGGGGGGTCAATGAGCAGTTCTTC	CASSVGLAGGVNEQFF
TRBV11-2	-	few	TRBJ1-5	TGTGCCAGCAGCCCCGGTGGGGCGACAGTCCAGCCCCAGCATTTT	CASSPGGATVQPQHF
TRBV29-1	TRBD1	-	TRBJ2-4	TGCAGCGTTCTAGGATTACAGGGGGTAGGTGAGCAGTACTTC	CSVLGLQGVGEQYF
TRBV28	TRBD2	-	TRBJ2-5	TGTGCCAGCAGTTCAGTTAATGGCGGGGGGTTAGAGACCCAGTACTTC	CASSSVNGGGLETQYF
TRBV7-3	-	few	TRBJ1-2	TGTGCCAGCAGCACGATAAAAAGGGATGGCTACACCTTC	CASSTIKRDGYTF
TRBV4-1	-	-	TRBJ1-1	TGCGCCAGCAGCCAAGAAGGATCCGGTACTGAAGCTTTCTTT	CASSQEGSGTEAFF
TRBV4-3	TRBD2	-	TRBJ2-3	TGCGCCAGCAGCCCTAGCGGGGGCATTACTAGCACAGATACGCAGTATTTT	CASSPSGGITSTDTQYF
TRBV4-3	TRBD2	few	TRBJ2-5	TGCGCCAGCAGCCAAGATCTTTTCCCTAGCGGGGGGGGAGAGACCCAGTACTTC	CASSQDLFPSGGGETQYF
TRBV5-1	-	-	TRBJ2-3	TGCGCCAGCAGCTTCGACAGATCCCTCGCCACAGATACGCAGTATTTT	CASSFDRSLATDTQYF
TRBV5-1	TRBD1	few	TRBJ2-7	TGCGCCAGCAGCCGGGACAGGGGGGCCCTCTACGAGCAGTACTTC	CASSRDRGALYEQYF
TRBV12-3/TRBV12-4	-	-	TRBJ2-3	TGTGCCAGCACCCACCCGACAGAGAGCGCAGATACGCAGTATTTT	CASTHPTESADTQYF